This T cell receptor (beta chain) was sequenced for a study of blood T cell repertoires in COVID-19. Looking at the study overall: Sites in the United States, Italy and Spain provided acute and convalescent COVID-19 samples. Nucleic acid was either cDNA or gDNA, and it came from T cells, B-cell-depleted T cells, or PBMCs.

The CDR3 is 16 residues long. CDR1 and CDR2 (germline): SGDLS, YYNGEE. With 4 bases clipped from V and 5 bases from J, the junction kept 9 bases outside the gene matches. Authors' processing steps: Quantification of nucleated cells was approximated via reference gene primer amplification. TCRdb's table, derived via immunoSEQ multiplex PCR, lists solely in-frame clones and lacks some. From that table come the V and J calls and clone size; the DNA was used to work out D and trimming. The sample carries 120,000 or so clones, roughly four fifths recorded once. The specimen was peripheral blood. This TCR was sampled from a woman aged 70 to 79 with acute or convalescent COVID-19. The chain joins TRBV9 to TRBJ2-1; the match to TRBD2 covers 10 bases. The CDR3 DNA follows: TGTGCCAGCAGCCCCCCACTAGCGGGGCTCGACAATGAGCAGTTCTTC. This encodes CASSPPLAGLDNEQFF. Full variable domain (missing parts from reference TRBV9 and TRBJ2-1): DSGVTQTPKHLITATGQRVTLRCSPRSGDLSVYWYQQSLDQGLQFLIQYYNGEERAKGNILERFSAQQFPDLHSELNLSSLELGDSALYFCASSPPLAGLDNEQFFGPGTRLTVL.